This TCR beta chain was sequenced for a study of metastatic and nonmetastatic thyroid tumors. Across the study: Comparative analysis of repertoires was undertaken across blood and tumor or nodule tissue obtained from malignant and benign thyroid patients. Study findings and constraints: The reported finding was significantly higher TCR beta diversity in malignant thyroid tumors relative to benign nodules, in blood and tumor.

Per the original methods: What underpinned the distant-metastasis classifier for papillary thyroid cancer was the set of CDR3 differences across clinicopathological groups. TCRdb re-called the PCR reads with MiXCR. TCRdb assigned the V and J calls; the authors' analysis was not used. This sample has about 27,000 clones; about 15% occur once, and the top ten carry around 6.1%. No patient received treatment before thyroid surgery. There are 15 residues in the CDR3. Germline V gives CDR1 LGHNA, CDR2 YNFKEQ. The J segment lost 3 bases and the V segment lost 2 bases, leaving 3 bases of the junction unmatched. There are many counts of this clone. Its antigen is undetermined.

This chain links TRBV4-2 with TRBJ2-3; 9 bases match TRBD2. The sequenced sample consisted of blood. The sequence came from a male donor with papillary thyroid cancer or a benign thyroid nodule (not recorded which). Some clones in this sample may be carry-over from other donors' samples. The CDR3 DNA reads as TGTGCCAGCAGCCAACGAGCGGGAGGAACAGATACGCAGTATTTT. Encoded protein: CASSQRAGGTDTQYF.